This T cell receptor beta chain was recorded in a study of T cell responses to AZD1222 COVID-19 vaccine. Clones were sequenced by immunoSEQ multiplex PCR, and TCRdb holds only the in-frame ones, with some missing. Altogether about 76,000 clones are present, about 80% being singletons, with the ten largest covering about 26%. Germline CDR1 SEHNR, CDR2 FQNEAQ (reference sequence). The V gene lost 6 bases and the J gene lost 2 bases, with 5 bases spanning the gap. The CDR3 contains 12 residues. On this clone itself: Its antigen is not known.

Findings and caveats of the study: Spike-specific TCRs gained breadth and depth after people received two AZD1222 doses. With dominance at 160-218 and 743-854, vaccine-associated CD4 TCRs spanned spike.

The sequence came from an adult who received the MenACWY meningococcal vaccine as a control. This specimen consisted of peripheral blood, obtained 28 days after the second dose of the MenACWY control vaccine. This chain joins TRBV7-9 and TRBJ1-3; no clear D. CDR3 in DNA: TGTGCCAGCAGGGAGGCTGGAAACACCATATATTTT. It translates to CASREAGNTIYF.